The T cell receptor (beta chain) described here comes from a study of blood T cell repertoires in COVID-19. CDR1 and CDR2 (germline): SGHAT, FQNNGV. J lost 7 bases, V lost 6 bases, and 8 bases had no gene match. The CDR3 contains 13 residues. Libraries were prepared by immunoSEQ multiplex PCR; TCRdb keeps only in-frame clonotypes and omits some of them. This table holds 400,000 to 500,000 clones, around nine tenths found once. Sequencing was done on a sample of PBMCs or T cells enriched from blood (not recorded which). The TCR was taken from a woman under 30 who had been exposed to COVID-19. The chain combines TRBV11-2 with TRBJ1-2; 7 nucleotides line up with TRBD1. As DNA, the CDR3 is TGTGCCAGCAGATCCCAGGACAGGTCTGGCTACACCTTC. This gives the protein CASRSQDRSGYTF.